The clone carrying this TCR beta chain was recorded many times. The antigen is not known. The data stem from a study of identical twins. General study results and limits: For cord blood, abundant beta clonotypes had fewer insertions, unlike memory repertoires, which showed none. Invariant MAIT and iNKT cells are populations that could partly confound zero-insertion analyses. There was an excess of low generation probability in the out-of-frame alpha sequences that twins shared.

TCRdb redid the calling of the 5' RACE reads with MiXCR, one entry per CDR3 protein. The sample holds roughly 630,000 distinct CDR3 sequences, roughly 6.6% seen once. The sample was also reused in another study, on yellow fever vaccine responses in identical twins.

Sequencing was performed on PBMCs. The receptor comes from a woman aged 18-29 years in good health.

Here the CDR3 reads CSAIRDYNLERTDTQYF. The CDR3 DNA follows: TGCAGTGCTATCCGGGATTACAACCTTGAGAGGACAGATACGCAGTATTTT. This chain joins TRBV20-1 and TRBJ2-3, with TRBD2 as a possible D gene (5 bases). Trimming took off 4 bases at V and 3 bases at J, with 23 bases between the two ends. Germline values: CDR1 DFQATT, CDR2 SNEGSKA (reference sequence). CDR3 length: 17 residues.